This note documents a single TCR beta chain sequence. Germline V gene sequence: CDR1 SGHRS, CDR2 YFSETQ. V dropped 0 bases and J dropped 2; count of bases not matched to a gene: 7. The CDR3 totals 16 residues. This sample was taken from a study of cytomegalovirus exposure and HLA in healthy donors. PCR involved 60 Vbeta and 13 Jbeta primers. Original processing methods: Unique TCR beta chains numbered around 80 million in a later analysis, with roughly 11 million shared. Sequencing used immunoSEQ multiplex PCR; TCRdb keeps in-frame clones, though not all of them. The V and J calls and clone size are taken from that table; D and trimming were inferred from the DNA. Counted here are fewer than 150,000 clones, 82% occurring once; the ten biggest clones make up around 2.5%.

Input material: PBMCs. This TCR was recovered from a male donor in good health and CMV-seronegative. The chain employs TRBV5-1 and TRBJ2-7; 8 positions match TRBD2. CDR3 DNA: TGCGCCAGCAGCTTGGGCGGGGGGCAGGGCACCTACGAGCAGTACTTC. As protein: CASSLGGGQGTYEQYF. The whole variable domain, remainder taken from reference TRBV5-1 and TRBJ2-7, is KAGVTQTPRYLIKTRGQQVTLSCSPISGHRSVSWYQQTPGQGLQFLFEYFSETQRNKGNFPGRFSGRQFSNSRSEMNVSTLELGDSALYLCASSLGGGQGTYEQYFGPGTRLTVT.